Listed here are 14 T cell receptor beta chains from one sample, sequenced in a study of blood T cell repertoires in COVID-19. The method was immunoSEQ multiplex PCR; TCRdb's version includes in-frame clones alone and lacks a portion of them. Among some 190,000 clones listed, 85% to 90% were seen once. Specimen: peripheral blood. Receptors were obtained from a human donor in a cohort sampled during active COVID-19.

This chain uses TRBV4-3 with TRBJ1-6, with D hard to call. The CDR3 is made up of 14 amino acids. V lost 1 base and J lost 10, with 11 bases in between. Germline CDR1 LGHNA, CDR2 YSLEER. For the CDR3, the DNA is TGCGCCAGCAGCCAAGGATCGGAGGGATCACCCCTCCACTTT. Its translation is CASSQGSEGSPLHF.

V gene TRBV19 combines with J gene TRBJ1-1, with 7 bases matching TRBD1. Germline CDR1 is LNHDA and CDR2 is SQIVND (reference sequence). J was trimmed by 6 bases and V by 2 bases; bases with no gene match: 6. This CDR3 comprises 14 residues. The CDR3 spells CASSISQGSAEAFF. For the CDR3, the DNA is TGTGCCAGTAGTATATCACAGGGGTCTGCTGAAGCTTTCTTT.

The chain joins TRBV9 to TRBJ1-4; D is undetermined. CDR1 and CDR2 (germline): SGDLS, YYNGEE. The V and J ends lost 0 bases and 8 bases respectively, with 8 bases between them. CDR3 length equals 13 residues. CDR3 nucleotides: TGTGCCAGCAGCGTAGGACTCGTGGAAAAACTGTTTTTT. Protein product: CASSVGLVEKLFF.

The chain recombines TRBV18 with TRBJ2-2; 7 bases agree with TRBD1. Germline assignment: CDR1 KGHSH and CDR2 LQKENI. Trimming cost V 4 bases and J 1 base; bases outside gene matches: 9. The length of the CDR3 is 17 residues. CDR3 sequence (DNA): TGTGCCAGCTCACACTATCCCGGGACAGTGAACACCGGGGAGCTGTTTTTT. It encodes CASSHYPGTVNTGELFF. Based on the CDR3 plus reference TRBV18 and TRBJ2-2, the full variable domain is NAGVMQNPRHLVRRRGQEARLRCSPMKGHSHVYWYRQLPEEGLKFMVYLQKENIIDESGMPKERFSAEFPKEGPSILRIQQVVRGDSAAYFCASSHYPGTVNTGELFFGEGSRLTVL.

This chain joins TRBV5-1 and TRBJ2-3; D might be TRBD1 (7 bases). The CDR3 totals 17 residues. V lost 0 bases, J lost 6 bases, and 20 bases lay in between. Looked up from germline, CDR1 is SGHRS and CDR2 is YFSETQ. This chain's CDR3 is CASSLEGGGKIGDTQYF. CDR3 nucleotides: TGCGCCAGCAGCTTGGAAGGAGGGGGCAAAATAGGGGATACGCAGTATTTT.

This CDR3 is CAISGTGTDTQYF. CDR3 sequence (DNA): TGTGCCATCTCCGGGACAGGGACAGATACGCAGTATTTT. The chain combines TRBV10-3 with TRBJ2-3; the match to TRBD1 covers 9 bases. The CDR3 has 13 residues. J was trimmed by 3 bases and V by 8 bases; bases with no gene match: 3. The germline V gene encodes CDR1 ENHRY and CDR2 SYGVKD.

The rearrangement uses TRBV19 and TRBJ2-3; 7 positions match TRBD1. The CDR3 has 13 residues. V was clipped by 8 bases and J by 6 bases; unmatched bases: 8. CDR1 is LNHDA, CDR2 SQIVND, per germline (reference sequence). Written as DNA, the CDR3 is TGTGCCAGTCCAGGGGGAGTGCAGGATACGCAGTATTTT. It yields the protein CASPGGVQDTQYF. Full variable domain (missing parts from reference TRBV19 and TRBJ2-3): DGGITQSPKYLFRKEGQNVTLSCEQNLNHDAMYWYRQDPGQGLRLIYYSQIVNDFQKGDIAEGYSVSREKKESFPLTVTSAQKNPTAFYLCASPGGVQDTQYFGPGTRLTVL.

V usage is TRBV2 and J usage is TRBJ2-5; no reliable D call. V was pared by 7 bases and J by 7 bases, with 10 bases between. In germline, CDR1 is SNHLY, CDR2 FYNNEI. This CDR3 contains 11 residues. CDR3 loop: CASTTGGTQYF. DNA of the CDR3: TGTGCCAGCACAACCGGCGGGACCCAGTACTTC. Full variable domain (missing parts from reference TRBV2 and TRBJ2-5): EPEVTQTPSHQVTQMGQEVILRCVPISNHLYFYWYRQILGQKVEFLVSFYNNEISEKSEIFDDQFSVERPDGSNFTLKIRSTKLEDSAMYFCASTTGGTQYFGPGTRLLVL.

In this sample, this clone turned up a few times. V is TRBV6-2 or TRBV6-3 and J is TRBJ2-1; TRBD2 agrees at 8 bases. This CDR3 comprises 16 residues. V lost 5 bases and J lost 4; bases outside the gene matches: 10. Germline lookup yields CDR1 MNHEY and CDR2 SVGEGT. CDR3 coding DNA: TGTGCCAGCAGTCGATTAGCGGGAAATACTTACAATGAGCAGTTCTTC. Its translation: CASSRLAGNTYNEQFF.

V and J are TRBV27 and TRBJ2-3; D gene uncertain. Germline values: CDR1 MNHEY, CDR2 SMNVEV (reference sequence). The CDR3 length is 12 residues. Trimming stripped 5 bases from V and 8 bases from J, with 11 bases between. CDR3 sequence reads: CASSPSRGTQYF. CDR3 DNA sequence: TGTGCCAGCAGTCCGTCCAGAGGTACGCAGTATTTT.

The V and J genes are TRBV5-6 and TRBJ2-7, with a possible D match to TRBD2 (6 bases). This CDR3 is 16 amino acids long. The V end lost 3 bases, the J end lost 6 bases, and 22 bases lay between the germline ends. Germline loops: CDR1 SGHDT, CDR2 YYEEEE. CDR3 sequence: CASSSRSGLLRIEQYF. The CDR3 DNA follows: TGTGCCAGCAGCTCCAGGTCGGGACTCCTGAGGATCGAGCAGTACTTC. The full variable domain, completed using reference TRBV5-6 and TRBJ2-7, is DAGVTQSPTHLIKTRGQQVTLRCSPKSGHDTVSWYQQALGQGPQFIFQYYEEEERQRGNFPDRFSGHQFPNYSSELNVNALLLGDSALYLCASSSRSGLLRIEQYFGPGTRLTVT.

V usage is TRBV7-8 and J usage is TRBJ1-2; tentative D call: TRBD1 (5 bases). V was cut by 5 bases and J by 4 bases, with 17 bases left in between. Germline CDR1 is SGHVS and CDR2 is FQNEAQ. This CDR3 is 15 amino acids long. The CDR3 sequence is CASSARREIGYGYTF. In nucleotides, the CDR3 is TGTGCCAGCAGCGCCCGCAGGGAAATAGGCTATGGCTACACCTTC.

The CDR3 DNA sequence: TGTGCCAGCAGTGAAGTCGCCAGGGGGGAGCAGTACTTC. This translates into CASSEVARGEQYF. The chain recombines TRBV6-1 with TRBJ2-7, with TRBD1 identical over 7 bases. The CDR3 is 13 amino acids. The J segment lost 7 bases and the V segment lost 1 base, leaving 4 bases of the junction unmatched. From germline, CDR1 is MNHNS and CDR2 SASEGT.

V gene TRBV18 combines with J gene TRBJ2-5, with TRBD1 as a possible D gene (6 bases). The length of the CDR3 is 16 residues. V shed 6 bases and J shed 2 bases, with 19 bases lying between them. The germline V gene encodes CDR1 KGHSH and CDR2 LQKENI. CDR3 sequence: CASSFPIDRIQETQYF. CDR3 nucleotide sequence: TGTGCCAGCTCCTTCCCGATCGACAGGATACAAGAGACCCAGTACTTC.